One and the same sample provided the 6 T cell receptor beta chains below, sequenced in a study of control samples from healthy donors and cancer patients. The assay was immunoSEQ multiplex PCR, and TCRdb's table has in-frame clones only and misses some. The sample has some 140,000 clones; around nine tenths are singletons. The sample taken for sequencing was blood. The source is a man younger than 40 in good health.

The V call is TRBV6-5, the J call TRBJ2-2, with 8 nucleotides matching TRBD1. Germline V lookup: CDR1 MNHEY, CDR2 SVGAGI. CDR3 length: 16 residues. V lost 3 bases to trimming and J lost 1 base; unmatched junction nucleotides: 4. The DNA for the CDR3 is TGTGCCAGCAGTTATGGCGGGACAGGGAACACCGGGGAGCTGTTTTTT. Translated: CASSYGGTGNTGELFF.

The genes are TRBV6-1 and TRBJ1-2; D is unclear. CDR3 length: 15 amino acids. Germline V CDR1 and CDR2: MNHNS, SASEGT. V gave up 0 bases and J gave up 4 bases, with 12 bases separating them. This CDR3 reads CASSEADVHSYGYTF. CDR3 nucleotide sequence: TGTGCCAGCAGTGAAGCAGACGTTCATAGCTATGGCTACACCTTC.

The chain combines TRBV7-6 with TRBJ1-2; 7 bases map to TRBD1. V trimming: 5 bases; J trimming: 8 bases; junction bases outside the gene matches: 11. Germline V lookup: CDR1 SGHVS, CDR2 FNYEAQ. There are 14 residues in the CDR3. The CDR3 is CASSILVGGGGYTF. CDR3 in DNA: TGTGCCAGCAGCATCTTGGTAGGAGGGGGCGGCTACACCTTC.

V gene TRBV11-3 combines with J gene TRBJ2-7; 12 bases fit TRBD2. The CDR3 is made up of 15 amino acids. V was pared by 3 bases and J by 1 base, with 1 base of the junction left unmatched. CDR1 is SGHNT and CDR2 is YENEEA in the germline V gene. The CDR3 sequence: CASSFGLAGSYEQYF. The CDR3 DNA reads TGTGCCAGCAGCTTTGGACTAGCGGGGTCCTACGAGCAGTACTTC.

The chain carries TRBV7-4 and TRBJ2-2; D is possibly TRBD1 (6 bases). The CDR3 runs to 15 residues. Germline-derived CDR1 and CDR2 are SGHVT and SQSDAQ. Trimming stripped 5 bases from V and 4 bases from J, with 14 bases between. CDR3 in DNA: TGTGCCAGCAGCGCCGCACAGGGCCTCACCGGGGAGCTGTTTTTT. It translates to CASSAAQGLTGELFF.

The chain is built from TRBV18 and TRBJ1-2; TRBD1 agrees at 7 bases. CDR1 is KGHSH and CDR2 is LQKENI in the germline V gene. The CDR3 extends over 19 amino acids. V gave up 3 bases and J gave up 2 bases; unmatched junction bases: 18. The CDR3 DNA follows: TGTGCCAGCTCACCCTATGAACATCGCGGGCAGGGGGAAAACTATGGCTACACCTTC. It translates to CASSPYEHRGQGENYGYTF.